The T cell receptor (beta chain) described here comes from a study of blood T cell repertoires in COVID-19. Study details: Researchers got acute and convalescent COVID-19 samples from the United States, Italy and Spain.

V was shortened by 10 bases and J by 7 bases, with 17 bases between the two germline ends. Germline CDR1 and CDR2: LNHDA and SQIVND (reference sequence). The CDR3 covers 13 residues. As handled by the study authors: Estimation of nucleated cell counts was performed using reference gene primer amplification. The data were produced by immunoSEQ multiplex PCR, yet TCRdb's version contains in-frame clones alone and is incomplete. That table supplies the V and J calls and clone size; D and trimming were determined from the DNA. The table records approximately 300,000 clones, approximately 81% of them present only once.

The sample was PBMCs or T cells enriched from blood (not recorded which). The TCR sequence derives from a woman younger than 45 who had been exposed to COVID-19. The J gene is TRBJ1-5, the V gene TRBV19; D is possibly TRBD1 (5 bases). The CDR3 DNA follows: TGTGCCACGGGGGAGGTATTCGGACAGCCCCAGCATTTT. This gives the protein CATGEVFGQPQHF.